This is a list of T cell receptor beta chains from one sample in a study of early T cells in non-severe SARS-CoV-2 infection. TCRdb reprocessed the 5' RACE reads with MiXCR, giving one entry per CDR3 protein. In the table there are around 49,000 distinct CDR3 sequences, under 14% of which are singletons. The sequencing sample was made of whole blood. Receptors originate from an adult who was a healthcare worker with PCR-confirmed SARS-CoV-2 infection or an uninfected control (not recorded which). The CDR3 runs from the conserved cysteine through the conserved F or W. The D gene is left open where the match is weak. A clone size is listed for some rows: how often the clone was seen (once, few, many), or a class if it is expanded.

D gene,J gene,CDR3 length,clone size,V gene,CDR3 protein,CDR3 DNA
NA,TRBJ1-6,12,NA,TRBV6-2/TRBV6-3,CASSVTGSPLHF,TGTGCCAGCTCCGTTACTGGTTCACCCCTCCACTTT
NA,TRBJ2-1,15,many,TRBV6-2/TRBV6-3,CASSYSTGSYNEQFF,TGTGCCAGCAGTTACTCGACGGGCTCCTACAATGAGCAGTTCTTC
TRBD2,TRBJ2-3,14,many,TRBV6-4,CASSEGGGTDTQYF,TGTGCCAGCAGTGAGGGGGGGGGCACAGATACGCAGTATTTT
TRBD2,TRBJ2-1,15,few,TRBV12-3/TRBV12-4,CASNVGLAGGGEQFF,TGTGCCAGCAACGTGGGACTAGCGGGAGGGGGTGAGCAGTTCTTC
TRBD1,TRBJ1-3,17,many,TRBV5-5,CASSLPTGGPSGNTIYF,TGTGCCAGCAGCTTACCGACAGGGGGGCCCTCTGGAAACACCATATATTTT
NA,TRBJ2-7,13,NA,TRBV11-2,CASSLPGGFEQYF,TGTGCCAGCAGCCTCCCCGGAGGGTTCGAGCAGTACTTC
NA,TRBJ2-3,13,NA,TRBV9,CASSFREKDTQYF,TGTGCCAGCAGCTTCCGGGAGAAAGATACGCAGTATTTT
TRBD1,TRBJ2-7,12,NA,TRBV7-2,CASGQGPDEQYF,TGTGCCAGCGGACAGGGGCCCGACGAGCAGTACTTC
NA,TRBJ2-3,12,many,TRBV29-1,CSVVLGLDTQYF,TGCAGCGTTGTTCTGGGCTTGGATACGCAGTATTTT
NA,TRBJ2-3,14,NA,TRBV28,CASSEHDHPDTQYF,TGTGCCAGCTCCGAACATGATCACCCAGATACGCAGTATTTT
NA,TRBJ2-5,16,many,TRBV7-3,CASSRGLGRFQETQYF,TGTGCCAGCAGCCGGGGCCTAGGACGGTTCCAAGAGACCCAGTACTTC
TRBD2,TRBJ2-5,15,many,TRBV27,CASSFLAGIQETQYF,TGTGCCAGCAGTTTCCTAGCGGGTATCCAAGAGACCCAGTACTTC
NA,TRBJ1-5,15,many,TRBV6-5,CASSYTSGVDQPQHF,TGTGCCAGCAGTTACACTTCTGGGGTCGATCAGCCCCAGCATTTT
NA,TRBJ2-7,15,many,TRBV20-1,CSARVEGVASYEQYF,TGCAGTGCTAGAGTTGAGGGAGTCGCTTCCTACGAGCAGTACTTC
NA,TRBJ2-2,14,NA,TRBV4-3,CASSQARHTGELFF,TGCGCCAGCAGCCAAGCTCGACATACCGGGGAGCTGTTTTTT
NA,TRBJ1-6,18,few,TRBV6-6,CASSRGDPSSGTGSPLHF,TGTGCCAGCAGCCGCGGGGACCCCAGCTCGGGAACAGGGTCACCCCTCCACTTT
NA,TRBJ1-3,15,many,TRBV18,CASSPLRDTGNTIYF,TGTGCCAGCTCACCTCTTAGGGACACTGGAAACACCATATATTTT
NA,TRBJ2-3,13,NA,TRBV20-1,CSARLAMTDTQYF,TGCAGTGCTAGACTAGCGATGACAGATACGCAGTATTTT
TRBD1,TRBJ2-1,15,many,TRBV19,CASSTTGTVHNEQFF,TGTGCCAGTAGTACCACCGGGACAGTCCACAATGAGCAGTTCTTC
NA,TRBJ1-3,16,few,TRBV7-2,CASSLVAGPQGNTIYF,TGTGCCAGCAGCTTAGTCGCCGGACCGCAGGGAAACACCATATATTTT
NA,TRBJ2-3,13,NA,TRBV7-2,CASSWGDSRKQYF,TGTGCCAGCAGCTGGGGGGACAGTCGTAAGCAGTATTTT
NA,TRBJ2-1,15,NA,TRBV9,CASSVEGAVGNEQFF,TGTGCCAGCAGCGTAGAAGGGGCAGTCGGCAATGAGCAGTTCTTC
NA,TRBJ2-7,14,many,TRBV6-6,CASSQTDGTYEQYF,TGTGCCAGCAGTCAAACCGACGGAACCTACGAGCAGTACTTC
TRBD1,TRBJ2-7,17,few,TRBV20-1,CSAREQGAHQLTYEQYF,TGCAGTGCTAGAGAACAGGGGGCGCATCAGCTTACCTACGAGCAGTACTTC
NA,TRBJ2-1,15,many,TRBV28,CASSLQGRSYNEQFF,TGTGCCAGCAGTCTACAGGGACGCTCCTACAATGAGCAGTTCTTC
NA,TRBJ2-5,14,many,TRBV20-1,CSAQGTPEVETQYF,TGCAGTGCACAGGGGACTCCAGAGGTAGAGACCCAGTACTTC
TRBD1,TRBJ1-2,15,NA,TRBV5-1,CASSLALDRAYGYTF,TGCGCCAGCAGCTTGGCCCTCGACAGGGCCTATGGCTACACCTTC
NA,TRBJ2-1,12,many,TRBV24-1,CATSRTPHEQFF,TGTGCCACCAGTCGGACCCCCCATGAGCAGTTCTTC
NA,TRBJ1-6,13,NA,TRBV27,CASSPDSGSPLHF,TGTGCCAGCAGCCCAGATTCGGGTTCACCCCTCCACTTT
NA,TRBJ1-5,13,many,TRBV6-6,CASFGGVLQPQHF,TGTGCCAGCTTCGGGGGGGTTCTGCAGCCCCAGCATTTT
TRBD2,TRBJ2-5,16,NA,TRBV5-4,CASGDPGLAGQETQYF,TGTGCCAGCGGGGATCCGGGACTAGCGGGGCAAGAGACCCAGTACTTC
TRBD2,TRBJ2-2,15,few,TRBV27,CASSSSGRNTGELFF,TGTGCCAGCAGTTCTAGCGGTAGGAACACCGGGGAGCTGTTTTTT
TRBD2,TRBJ2-2,15,many,TRBV4-1,CASSLQREHGGELFF,TGCGCCAGCAGCCTCCAGCGGGAGCATGGCGGGGAGCTGTTTTTT
TRBD2,TRBJ2-1,15,many,TRBV11-1,CASSPGLTFLNEQFF,TGTGCCAGCAGTCCGGGACTAACGTTCCTCAATGAGCAGTTCTTC
TRBD2,TRBJ2-3,15,many,TRBV2,CASTSNSGHTDTQYF,TGTGCCAGCACTTCGAATAGCGGGCACACAGATACGCAGTATTTT
TRBD1,TRBJ2-7,17,many,TRBV27,CASSLFSGGQGSDEQYF,TGTGCCAGCAGTTTATTTTCCGGGGGACAGGGAAGCGACGAGCAGTACTTC
TRBD2,TRBJ2-3,15,NA,TRBV6-5,CASSRSGSNTDTQYF,TGTGCCAGCAGCCGAAGCGGGAGTAACACAGATACGCAGTATTTT
NA,TRBJ2-7,12,many,TRBV29-1,CSVEIVPYEQYF,TGCAGCGTTGAAATAGTCCCCTACGAGCAGTACTTC
NA,TRBJ1-2,11,many,TRBV10-3,CAIKQIYGYTF,TGTGCCATCAAACAGATCTATGGCTACACCTTC
NA,TRBJ2-7,13,NA,TRBV7-2,CASSLGPKVEQYF,TGTGCCAGCAGCTTAGGGCCCAAGGTCGAGCAGTACTTC
NA,TRBJ2-3,14,few,TRBV7-8,CASSLGGPGDTQYF,TGTGCCAGCAGCTTAGGAGGGCCCGGAGATACGCAGTATTTT
NA,TRBJ1-3,16,NA,TRBV6-5,CASSYSGGTAGNTIYF,TGTGCCAGCAGTTACTCTGGCGGAACTGCTGGAAACACCATATATTTT
NA,TRBJ1-2,13,many,TRBV6-2/TRBV6-3,CASSTPDTRGYTF,TGTGCCAGCAGTACCCCCGACACTCGAGGCTACACCTTC